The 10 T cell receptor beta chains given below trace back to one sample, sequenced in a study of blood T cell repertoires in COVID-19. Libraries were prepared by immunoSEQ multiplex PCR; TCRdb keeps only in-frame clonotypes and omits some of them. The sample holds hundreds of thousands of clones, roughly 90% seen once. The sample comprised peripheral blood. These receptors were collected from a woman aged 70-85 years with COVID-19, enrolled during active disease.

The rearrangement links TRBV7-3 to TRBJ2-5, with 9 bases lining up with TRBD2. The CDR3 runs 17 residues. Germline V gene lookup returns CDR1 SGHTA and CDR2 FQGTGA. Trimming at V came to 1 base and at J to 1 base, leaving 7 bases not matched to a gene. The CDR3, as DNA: TGTGCCAGCAGCTTAATGGGGCTAGCGGGGACCCAAGAGACCCAGTACTTC. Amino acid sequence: CASSLMGLAGTQETQYF.

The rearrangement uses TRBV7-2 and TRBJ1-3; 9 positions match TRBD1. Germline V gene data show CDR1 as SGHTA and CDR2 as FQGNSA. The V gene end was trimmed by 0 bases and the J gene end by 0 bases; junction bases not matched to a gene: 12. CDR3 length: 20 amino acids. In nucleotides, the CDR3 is TGTGCCAGCAGCTTAGCCCGGGGACAGGGAGGAAGAAGCTCTGGAAACACCATATATTTT. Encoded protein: CASSLARGQGGRSSGNTIYF.

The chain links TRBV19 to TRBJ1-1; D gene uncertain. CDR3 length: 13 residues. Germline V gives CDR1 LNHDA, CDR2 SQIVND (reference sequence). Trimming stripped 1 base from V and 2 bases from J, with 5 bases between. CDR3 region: CASSIGANTEAFF. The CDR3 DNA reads TGTGCCAGTAGTATAGGAGCAAACACTGAAGCTTTCTTT.

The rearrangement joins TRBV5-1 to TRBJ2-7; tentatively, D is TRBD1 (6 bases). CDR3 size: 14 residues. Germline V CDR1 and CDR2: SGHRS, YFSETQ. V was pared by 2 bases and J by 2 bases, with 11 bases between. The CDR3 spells CASSLRDNPYEQYF. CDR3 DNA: TGCGCCAGCAGCTTAAGGGACAACCCCTACGAGCAGTACTTC.

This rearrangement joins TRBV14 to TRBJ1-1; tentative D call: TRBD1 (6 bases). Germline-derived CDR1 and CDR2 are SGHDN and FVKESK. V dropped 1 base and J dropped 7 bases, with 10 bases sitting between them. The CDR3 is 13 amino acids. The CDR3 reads CASSQVRRGEAFF. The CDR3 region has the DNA TGTGCCAGCAGCCAAGTCCGCAGGGGTGAAGCTTTCTTT. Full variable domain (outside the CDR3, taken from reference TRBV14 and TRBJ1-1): EAGVTQFPSHSVIEKGQTVTLRCDPISGHDNLYWYRRVMGKEIKFLLHFVKESKQDESGMPNNRFLAERTGGTYSTLKVQPAELEDSGVYFCASSQVRRGEAFFGQGTRLTVV.

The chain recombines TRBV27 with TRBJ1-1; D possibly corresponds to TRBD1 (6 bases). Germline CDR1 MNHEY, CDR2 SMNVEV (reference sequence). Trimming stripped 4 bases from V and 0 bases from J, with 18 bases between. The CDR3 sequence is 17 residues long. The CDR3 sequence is CASSYRVIDEMNTEAFF. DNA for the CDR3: TGTGCCAGCAGTTACAGGGTGATCGATGAGATGAACACTGAAGCTTTCTTT.

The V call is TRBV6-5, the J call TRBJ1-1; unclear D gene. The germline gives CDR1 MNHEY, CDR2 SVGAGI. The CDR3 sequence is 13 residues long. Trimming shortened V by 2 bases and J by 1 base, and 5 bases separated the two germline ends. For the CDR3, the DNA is TGTGCCAGCAGTTACGCGGCGAACACTGAAGCTTTCTTT. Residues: CASSYAANTEAFF.

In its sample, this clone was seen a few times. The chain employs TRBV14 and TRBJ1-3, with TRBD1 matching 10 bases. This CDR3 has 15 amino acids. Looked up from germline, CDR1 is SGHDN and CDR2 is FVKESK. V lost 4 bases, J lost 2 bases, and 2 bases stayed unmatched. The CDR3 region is CASSLGTGAGNTIYF. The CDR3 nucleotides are TGTGCCAGCAGCCTAGGGACAGGGGCTGGAAACACCATATATTTT.

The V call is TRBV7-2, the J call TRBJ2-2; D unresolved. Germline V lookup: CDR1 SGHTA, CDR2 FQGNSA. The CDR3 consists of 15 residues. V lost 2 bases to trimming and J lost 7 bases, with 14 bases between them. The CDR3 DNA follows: TGTGCCAGCAGCTTAATGGTGTTCGCAGGCGGGGAGCTGTTTTTT. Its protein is CASSLMVFAGGELFF.

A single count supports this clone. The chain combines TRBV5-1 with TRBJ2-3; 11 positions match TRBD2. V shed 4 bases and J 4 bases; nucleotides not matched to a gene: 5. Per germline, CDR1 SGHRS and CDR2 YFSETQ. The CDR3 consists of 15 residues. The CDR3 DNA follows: TGCGCCAGCAGCCTTAGCGGGGGGGCCTCAGATACGCAGTATTTT. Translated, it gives CASSLSGGASDTQYF.